The 22 T cell receptor beta chains in this list originate from one sample, sequenced in a study of cytomegalovirus exposure and HLA in healthy donors. The table came from immunoSEQ multiplex PCR; TCRdb's copy has only in-frame clones and leaves some out. The sample shows roughly 67,000 clones, over 80% of them seen only once. The material sequenced was PBMCs. The receptor source for this set is a man between 18 and 29 years old in good health and CMV-seronegative.

This rearrangement joins TRBV15 to TRBJ2-7, with TRBD2 matching over 12 bases. V lost 9 bases to trimming and J lost 3 bases; unmatched junction nucleotides: 9. CDR3 size: 15 residues. CDR1 LNHNV and CDR2 YYDKDF come from the germline V gene (reference sequence). CDR3: CATASGTSGLYEQYF. The CDR3 DNA follows: TGTGCCACGGCTTCCGGGACTAGCGGGCTCTACGAGCAGTACTTC.

A few counts support this clone. DNA of the CDR3: TGTGCCACCCAGCGGGAAAGCACAGATACGCAGTATTTT. Its translation is CATQRESTDTQYF. The chain links TRBV18 to TRBJ2-3, with 7 bases lining up with TRBD2. Germline V gene data show CDR1 as KGHSH and CDR2 as LQKENI. The CDR3 is 13 amino acids. V dropped 10 bases and J dropped 0; count of bases not matched to a gene: 4.

The chain employs TRBV6-6 and TRBJ2-1; D perhaps matches TRBD2 (5 bases). The CDR3 contains 15 residues. Germline CDR1 MNHNY, CDR2 SVGAGI (reference sequence). The germline V and J ends were trimmed by 2 bases and 9 bases, with 17 bases remaining between them. The CDR3 nucleotides read TGTGCCAGCAGTTACCGGGGTAGCTTTGTTATTGAGCAGTTCTTC. Its protein is CASSYRGSFVIEQFF.

CDR3 bases: TGTGCCTGGAGTGAGGTAGAGGGCAATGAGCAGTTCTTC. Protein: CAWSEVEGNEQFF. J is TRBJ2-1 and V is TRBV30, with D possibly TRBD2 on 5 matching bases. V was clipped by 1 base and J by 6 bases, with 10 bases between them. Germline CDR1 GTSNPN, CDR2 SVGIG (reference sequence). The CDR3 runs 13 residues.

This chain links TRBV29-1 with TRBJ1-1; TRBD1 aligns across 10 bases. CDR1 and CDR2 from the germline V gene are SQVTM and ANQGSEA. V was clipped by 7 bases and J by 0 bases; unmatched bases: 20. The CDR3 sequence is 19 residues long. CDR3 nucleotides: TGCAGCGCAGAAACCGGGACAGGGGCGAAGAGTACGGTGAACACTGAAGCTTTCTTT. Residues: CSAETGTGAKSTVNTEAFF.

The V gene is TRBV28, the J gene TRBJ1-2; TRBD1 matches at 8 bases. V was pared by 5 bases and J by 2 bases, with 10 bases of the junction left unmatched. This CDR3 contains 16 residues. Germline V CDR1 and CDR2: MDHEN, SYDVKM. The CDR3 reads CASSPDRAWRNYGYTF. The CDR3 coding sequence is TGTGCCAGCAGTCCGGACAGGGCGTGGAGAAACTATGGCTACACCTTC.

The chain recombines TRBV6-5 with TRBJ1-1; TRBD1 matches at 10 bases. The J segment lost 6 bases and the V segment lost 5 bases, leaving 6 bases of the junction unmatched. Looked up from germline, CDR1 is MNHEY and CDR2 is SVGAGI. The CDR3 has 14 amino acids. The CDR3 here is CASSADRGVAEAFF. In DNA, the CDR3 is TGTGCCAGCAGTGCGGACAGGGGGGTGGCTGAAGCTTTCTTT.

The chain links TRBV7-2 to TRBJ2-1; TRBD2 matches at 11 bases. This CDR3 is 17 amino acids long. Losses at the gene ends were 5 bases for V and 4 bases for J; bases not matched to a gene: 10. The germline CDR1 and CDR2 sequences are SGHTA and FQGNSA. CDR3 nucleotide sequence: TGTGCCAGCAGCCAACCCCTAACTAGCGGGAGTTACAATGAGCAGTTCTTC. Translating it yields CASSQPLTSGSYNEQFF.

This chain joins TRBV10-3 and TRBJ1-2, with D unresolved. CDR1 ENHRY and CDR2 SYGVKD come from the germline V gene. The CDR3 consists of 13 residues. Trimming left V 7 bases short and J 4 bases short, with 13 bases between. The CDR3 DNA reads as TGTGCCATCAACCGGGAACCGGGCTATGGCTACACCTTC. Protein product: CAINREPGYGYTF.

This clone was recorded a few times. V usage is TRBV7-2 and J usage is TRBJ1-5; 7 bases line up with TRBD1. Germline-derived CDR1 and CDR2 are SGHTA and FQGNSA. The CDR3 consists of 13 residues. J gave up 8 bases and V 1 base, and 2 bases lay outside the gene matches. CDR3 bases: TGTGCCAGCAGCTTAGACAGGGGTAAGCCCCAGCATTTT. Protein: CASSLDRGKPQHF. Looking up the rest from reference TRBV7-2 and TRBJ1-5 gives the full variable domain: GAGVSQSPSNKVTEKGKDVELRCDPISGHTALYWYRQSLGQGLEFLIYFQGNSAPDKSGLPSDRFSAERTGGSVSTLTIQRTQQEDSAVYLCASSLDRGKPQHFGDGTRLSIL.

The chain employs TRBV7-2 and TRBJ1-1; no firm D call. The CDR3 is 16 amino acids. Trimming removed 5 bases at V and 1 base at J, with 17 bases between. Germline V gene lookup returns CDR1 SGHTA and CDR2 FQGNSA. CDR3 in DNA: TGTGCCAGCAGCCACAACCCCCGAGGGTCGAACACTGAAGCTTTCTTT. Its translation is CASSHNPRGSNTEAFF.

V gene TRBV6-6 combines with J gene TRBJ1-2; TRBD1 matches at 7 bases. In germline, CDR1 is MNHNY, CDR2 SVGAGI (reference sequence). The CDR3 covers 14 residues. Trimming cost V 8 bases and J 5 bases; bases outside gene matches: 11. The CDR3 loop reads CASCSTGSGYGYTF. Here the CDR3 DNA reads TGTGCCAGCTGCTCGACAGGGTCAGGGTATGGCTACACCTTC.

The chain recombines TRBV5-1 with TRBJ2-1; TRBD2 aligns across 8 bases. Losses at the gene ends were 5 bases for V and 8 bases for J; bases not matched to a gene: 18. Germline V lookup: CDR1 SGHRS, CDR2 YFSETQ. The CDR3 spans 17 residues. The CDR3 is CASRPLRGGRMGDEQFF. The DNA for the CDR3 is TGCGCCAGCAGACCCCTTCGAGGCGGGAGGATGGGAGATGAGCAGTTCTTC.

The chain employs TRBV30 and TRBJ1-5; D ambiguous. This CDR3 is 14 amino acids long. Per the germline V gene, CDR1 is GTSNPN and CDR2 is SVGIG (reference sequence). Trimming shortened V by 4 bases and J by 0 bases, and 10 bases separated the two germline ends. The CDR3 DNA reads TGTGCCTGGACTTCGGAGTCTAGCAATCAGCCCCAGCATTTT. This codes for CAWTSESSNQPQHF.

The chain employs TRBV4-3 and TRBJ2-5; 8 nucleotides line up with TRBD1. V lost 1 base, J lost 2 bases, and 0 bases stayed unmatched. Per the germline V gene, CDR1 is LGHNA and CDR2 is YSLEER. The CDR3 loop spans 14 amino acids. The CDR3 reads CASSQGTGQETQYF. In DNA form, the CDR3 reads TGCGCCAGCAGCCAAGGGACAGGGCAAGAGACCCAGTACTTC.

The rearrangement joins TRBV29-1 to TRBJ1-3, with D hard to call. The CDR3 contains 12 residues. In germline, CDR1 is SQVTM, CDR2 ANQGSEA. Trimming took 7 bases from V and 0 from J, leaving 7 bases between them. This chain's CDR3 is CSALRSGNTIYF. CDR3 coding DNA: TGCAGCGCCCTTCGCTCTGGAAACACCATATATTTT.

The V and J genes are TRBV15 and TRBJ2-3, with 9 bases aligning to TRBD2. V was pared by 0 bases and J by 7 bases, with 11 bases of the junction left unmatched. The CDR3 has 17 amino acids. Germline V gives CDR1 LNHNV, CDR2 YYDKDF (reference sequence). CDR3 nucleotide sequence: TGTGCCACCAGCAGAGATGTCAGGGGACTAGCTTCTTATACGCAGTATTTT. It codes for CATSRDVRGLASYTQYF.

V and J are TRBV5-6 and TRBJ1-2; the match to TRBD1 covers 9 bases. There are 16 residues in the CDR3. From germline, CDR1 is SGHDT and CDR2 YYEEEE. J gave up 0 bases and V 4 bases, and 7 bases lay outside the gene matches. The CDR3: CASSAARTGANYGYTF. The CDR3 DNA is TGTGCCAGCAGCGCCGCAAGGACAGGGGCTAACTATGGCTACACCTTC.

The rearrangement links TRBV2 to TRBJ2-7; perhaps TRBD1 as D (5 bases). Trimming left V 3 bases short and J 7 bases short, with 13 bases between. The germline V gene has CDR1 SNHLY and CDR2 FYNNEI. This CDR3 has 13 residues. CDR3 sequence reads: CASSDRQWYEQYF. The CDR3 region has the DNA TGTGCCAGCAGTGATAGACAGTGGTATGAGCAGTACTTC.

Written as DNA, the CDR3 is TGTGCCAGCAGCCAAACGGAAACATCAGGGATCCATGGCTACACCTTC. Translating it yields CASSQTETSGIHGYTF. V and J are TRBV5-4 and TRBJ1-2; tentatively, D is TRBD1 (5 bases). CDR1 is SGHNT and CDR2 is YYREEE in the germline V gene (reference sequence). The CDR3 length is 16 residues. V was trimmed by 4 bases and J by 6 bases, leaving 22 bases between them. Drawing the rest from reference TRBV5-4 and TRBJ1-2, the complete variable domain is ETGVTQSPTHLIKTRGQQVTLRCSSQSGHNTVSWYQQALGQGPQFIFQYYREEENGRGNFPPRFSGLQFPNYSSELNVNALELDDSALYLCASSQTETSGIHGYTFGSGTRLTVV.

V is TRBV19 and J is TRBJ2-5, with 12 nucleotides matching TRBD2. V dropped 1 base and J dropped 1; count of bases not matched to a gene: 7. Per germline, CDR1 LNHDA and CDR2 SQIVND (reference sequence). This CDR3 has 18 amino acids. The CDR3 nucleotides read TGTGCCAGTAGTATAGTAGTACTAGCGGGAGGTATCCAAGAGACCCAGTACTTC. Protein product: CASSIVVLAGGIQETQYF.

This clone was recorded a few times. The V call is TRBV28, the J call TRBJ2-7, with a possible D match to TRBD1 (5 bases). Germline V gene sequence: CDR1 MDHEN, CDR2 SYDVKM. The germline V and J ends were trimmed by 5 bases and 4 bases, with 18 bases remaining between them. The CDR3 has 15 residues. The CDR3 loop is CASSQQSAGIYEQYF. In DNA form, the CDR3 reads TGTGCCAGCAGTCAGCAGTCAGCAGGGATATACGAGCAGTACTTC.